The sequence of this T cell receptor (beta chain) was determined in a study of blood T cell repertoires in COVID-19. Across the study: The study drew acute and convalescent COVID-19 samples from the United States, Italy and Spain. PBMCs, B-cell-depleted T cells, or T cells provided the cDNA or gDNA that made up the material.

Patients of the Seattle cohort, enrolled during active infection, were followed longitudinally. V was trimmed by 2 bases and J by 4 bases, leaving 15 bases between them. The CDR3 totals 16 residues. Germline CDR1 and CDR2: SGDLS and YYNGEE. Repertoires were generated with immunoSEQ multiplex PCR, while TCRdb's copy carries only in-frame clones and drops some. Of about 150,000 clones in the sample, around 83% were seen once. The receptor was isolated from a woman aged 55-70 years with COVID-19, enrolled during active disease. The chain couples TRBV9 to TRBJ2-2, with D perhaps matching TRBD1 (6 bases). The sample taken for sequencing was peripheral blood. The CDR3 DNA is TGTGCCAGCAGCGTCCAAGTCAGGGGAGCCACCGGGGAGCTGTTTTTT. It yields the protein CASSVQVRGATGELFF.